This T cell receptor (beta chain) is from a study of blood T cells in healthy people across ages. Overall study results and limits: Older individuals had lower TCR beta diversity per million T cells (the decline was roughly linear).

This clonotype was detected only a few times. Its antigen is still unknown. A J-beta primer mix and a sample-barcoded 5' primer were used in a second PCR of roughly 6 to 11 cycles. The template-switch adaptor, which had 12 random nucleotides, put a tag on each cDNA molecule. In TCRdb, the 5' RACE reads were re-called with MiXCR into one record per CDR3 protein. Of around 990,000 distinct CDR3 sequences detected, approximately 25% appear once; the ten largest clones hold around 0.75%. Trimming removed 2 bases at V and 0 bases at J, with 5 bases between. In germline, CDR1 is MRHNA, CDR2 SNTAGT. This CDR3 contains 15 residues. These same data were also listed under a study on T cells of mothers and their children.

This TCR was recovered from a girl aged 2 to 10 in good health. The chain has TRBV6-4 and TRBJ2-6; D remains unclear. What was sequenced was blood. CDR3 in DNA: TGTGCCAGCAGTGACAAAAACTCTGGGGCCAACGTCCTGACTTTC. This sequence encodes CASSDKNSGANVLTF.